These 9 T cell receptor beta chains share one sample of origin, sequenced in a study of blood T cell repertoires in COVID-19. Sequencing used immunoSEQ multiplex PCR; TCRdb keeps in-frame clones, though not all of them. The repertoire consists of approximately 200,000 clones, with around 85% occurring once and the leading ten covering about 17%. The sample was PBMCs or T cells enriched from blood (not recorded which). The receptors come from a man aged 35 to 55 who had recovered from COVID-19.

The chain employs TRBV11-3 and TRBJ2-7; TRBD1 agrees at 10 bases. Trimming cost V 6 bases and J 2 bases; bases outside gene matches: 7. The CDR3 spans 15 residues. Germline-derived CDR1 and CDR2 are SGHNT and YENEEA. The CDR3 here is CASSLDGTGAYEQYF. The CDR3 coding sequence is TGTGCCAGCAGTCTGGACGGGACAGGGGCCTACGAGCAGTACTTC.

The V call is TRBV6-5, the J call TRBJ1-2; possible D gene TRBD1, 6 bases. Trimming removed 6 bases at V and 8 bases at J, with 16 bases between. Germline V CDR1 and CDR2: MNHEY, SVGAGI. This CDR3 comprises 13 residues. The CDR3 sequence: CASRAGQSNGYTF. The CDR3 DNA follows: TGTGCCAGCAGAGCTGGACAGAGTAACGGCTACACCTTC.

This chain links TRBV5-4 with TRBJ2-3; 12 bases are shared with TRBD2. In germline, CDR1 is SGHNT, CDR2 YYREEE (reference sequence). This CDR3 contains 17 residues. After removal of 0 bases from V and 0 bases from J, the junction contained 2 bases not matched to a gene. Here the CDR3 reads CASSLVLAGGSTDTQYF. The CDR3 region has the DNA TGTGCCAGCAGCTTGGTCCTAGCGGGAGGGAGCACAGATACGCAGTATTTT.

The CDR3 DNA is TGTGCCAGCGGGTGTTCGACAGGGAGATCCAATCAGCCCCAGCATTTT. The encoded protein is CASGCSTGRSNQPQHF. The chain employs TRBV27 and TRBJ1-5; the match to TRBD1 covers 7 bases. The CDR3 length is 16 residues. Germline CDR1 is MNHEY and CDR2 is SMNVEV (reference sequence). V dropped 8 bases and J dropped 3; count of bases not matched to a gene: 13.

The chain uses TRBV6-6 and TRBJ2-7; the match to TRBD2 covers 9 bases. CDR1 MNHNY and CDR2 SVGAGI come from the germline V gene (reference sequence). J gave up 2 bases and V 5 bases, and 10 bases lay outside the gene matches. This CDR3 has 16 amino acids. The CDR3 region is CASSKSGLAYTYEQYF. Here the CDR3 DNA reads TGTGCCAGCAGTAAGTCAGGACTAGCGTACACCTACGAGCAGTACTTC.

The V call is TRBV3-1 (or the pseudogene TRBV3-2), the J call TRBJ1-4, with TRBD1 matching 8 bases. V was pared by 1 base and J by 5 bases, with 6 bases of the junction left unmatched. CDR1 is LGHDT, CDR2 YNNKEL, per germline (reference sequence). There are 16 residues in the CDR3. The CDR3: CASSQAGTGWNEKLFF. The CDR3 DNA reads TGTGCCAGCAGCCAAGCCGGGACAGGTTGGAATGAAAAACTGTTTTTT.

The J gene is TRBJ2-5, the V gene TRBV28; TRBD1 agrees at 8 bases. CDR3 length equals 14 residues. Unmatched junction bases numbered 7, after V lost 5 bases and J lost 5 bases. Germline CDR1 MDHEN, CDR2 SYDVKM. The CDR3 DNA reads TGTGCCAGCAGTCCATGGACAGGGCGGGAGACCCAGTACTTC. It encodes CASSPWTGRETQYF.

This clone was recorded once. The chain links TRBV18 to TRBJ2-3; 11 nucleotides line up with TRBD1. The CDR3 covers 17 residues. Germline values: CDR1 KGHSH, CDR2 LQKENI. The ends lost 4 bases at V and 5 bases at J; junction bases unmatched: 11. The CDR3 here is CASSQSVGQGERDTQYF. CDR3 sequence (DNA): TGTGCCAGCTCACAGAGTGTGGGACAGGGGGAAAGAGATACGCAGTATTTT.

The CDR3 region is CASNRPGTGEYGYTF. The CDR3 region has the DNA TGTGCCAGCAACAGACCCGGGACAGGGGAATATGGCTACACCTTC. This chain links TRBV6-5 with TRBJ1-2, with TRBD1 matching over 10 bases. With V trimmed by 7 bases and J by 5 bases, 10 bases remained unmatched. This CDR3 spans 15 amino acids. Per germline, CDR1 MNHEY and CDR2 SVGAGI.